One and the same sample provided the 16 T cell receptor beta chains below, sequenced in a study of T cell changes during pregnancy in multiple sclerosis. Sequencing used immunoSEQ multiplex PCR; TCRdb keeps in-frame clones, though not all of them. The sample has tens of thousands of clones, 90% to 95% seen once. Sequenced here: CD4+ T cells from peripheral blood mononuclear cells, sampled in the second trimester of pregnancy. Every receptor here comes from a female donor with multiple sclerosis, enrolled in a pregnancy study.

The V and J genes are TRBV30 and TRBJ2-1; D might be TRBD1 (6 bases). The length of the CDR3 is 14 residues. With 0 bases removed from V and 5 bases from J, the gap between germline ends came to 11 bases. Germline lookup yields CDR1 GTSNPN and CDR2 SVGIG (reference sequence). CDR3 DNA: TGTGCCTGGAGTGTAAGGGACACCAACAATGAGCAGTTCTTC. Protein sequence: CAWSVRDTNNEQFF.

The chain links TRBV10-3 to TRBJ2-7; 10 nucleotides line up with TRBD2. CDR3 length equals 15 residues. Germline CDR1 is ENHRY and CDR2 is SYGVKD. J was trimmed by 3 bases and V by 4 bases; bases with no gene match: 6. DNA for the CDR3: TGTGCCATCAGTGGACTACTAGCGGGGAGCTACGAGCAGTACTTC. As protein: CAISGLLAGSYEQYF.

The rearrangement uses TRBV11-2 and TRBJ2-3; D may be TRBD1 (7 bases). The V and J ends lost 5 bases and 2 bases respectively, with 11 bases between them. The CDR3 is 14 residues long. The germline V gene has CDR1 SGHAT and CDR2 FQNNGV. The CDR3 nucleotides read TGTGCCAGCAGCGCGGGACAGCTCACAGATACGCAGTATTTT. This sequence encodes CASSAGQLTDTQYF.

The gene calls are TRBV9 and TRBJ1-4; 8 bases agree with TRBD1. V gave up 4 bases and J gave up 3 bases; unmatched junction bases: 5. The CDR3 is 15 residues long. Per germline, CDR1 SGDLS and CDR2 YYNGEE. The CDR3 spells CASSPTGAPNEKLFF. DNA of the CDR3: TGTGCCAGCAGCCCGACAGGGGCCCCTAATGAAAAACTGTTTTTT.

The chain employs TRBV18 and TRBJ1-6, with D maybe TRBD1 (6 bases). CDR1 is KGHSH and CDR2 is LQKENI in the germline V gene. V was trimmed by 3 bases and J by 5 bases, leaving 11 bases between them. The CDR3 contains 15 residues. CDR3: CASSPGTNNNSPLHF. Here the CDR3 DNA reads TGTGCCAGCTCACCCGGGACAAACAATAATTCACCCCTCCACTTT.

The gene calls are TRBV28 and TRBJ2-7, with 10 bases fitting TRBD2. CDR3 length: 17 residues. Trimming at V came to 7 bases and at J to 5 bases, leaving 17 bases not matched to a gene. From germline, CDR1 is MDHEN and CDR2 SYDVKM. The CDR3 protein is CASKGGASGSIFNEQYF. The CDR3 region has the DNA TGTGCCAGCAAGGGGGGGGCTAGCGGGAGTATTTTCAACGAGCAGTACTTC.

The chain's CDR3 is CASSQLTSGVDTQYF. CDR3 coding DNA: TGCGCCAGCAGCCAATTGACTAGCGGGGTGGATACGCAGTATTTT. The rearrangement uses TRBV4-3 and TRBJ2-3, with TRBD2 identical over 11 bases. The V gene's germline CDR1 is LGHNA and CDR2 YSLEER. CDR3 length equals 15 residues. The V segment lost 2 bases and the J segment 6 bases; nucleotides outside the gene matches: 4.

The chain carries TRBV5-5 and TRBJ2-7; a possible D gene is TRBD1 (5 bases). The germline V gene encodes CDR1 SGHKS and CDR2 YYEKEE (reference sequence). The CDR3 has 15 amino acids. V was shortened by 1 base and J by 6 bases, with 17 bases between the two germline ends. The CDR3 sequence is CASSLLQGVSGEQYF. CDR3 bases: TGTGCCAGCAGCTTGTTGCAGGGTGTATCGGGCGAGCAGTACTTC. Together with reference TRBV5-5 and TRBJ2-7, the CDR3 gives the full variable domain: DAGVTQSPTHLIKTRGQQVTLRCSPISGHKSVSWYQQVLGQGPQFIFQYYEKEERGRGNFPDRFSARQFPNYSSELNVNALLLGDSALYLCASSLLQGVSGEQYFGPGTRLTVT.

This chain connects TRBV19 to TRBJ2-1; 11 nucleotides line up with TRBD2. Per germline, CDR1 LNHDA and CDR2 SQIVND (reference sequence). This CDR3 spans 17 amino acids. V lost 3 bases and J lost 5; bases outside the gene matches: 9. The CDR3 DNA reads as TGTGCCAGTAGTATTGTTAGCGGGAGGGCCCCTAACAATGAGCAGTTCTTC. It yields the protein CASSIVSGRAPNNEQFF. Looking up the rest from reference TRBV19 and TRBJ2-1 gives the full variable domain: DGGITQSPKYLFRKEGQNVTLSCEQNLNHDAMYWYRQDPGQGLRLIYYSQIVNDFQKGDIAEGYSVSREKKESFPLTVTSAQKNPTAFYLCASSIVSGRAPNNEQFFGPGTRLTVL.

This chain joins TRBV5-8 and TRBJ1-2, with D unclear. The V gene's germline CDR1 is SGHTS and CDR2 YDEGEE. V was shortened by 1 base and J by 8 bases, with 21 bases between the two germline ends. The CDR3 contains 16 residues. Here the CDR3 reads CASSLSLPVNRWGYTF. The CDR3 region has the DNA TGTGCCAGCAGCTTGTCATTACCGGTCAACAGATGGGGCTACACCTTC.

This clone turned up a few times. V gene TRBV15 combines with J gene TRBJ1-5; possibly TRBD1 for D (5 bases). This CDR3 comprises 15 residues. Trimming shortened V by 0 bases and J by 7 bases, and 13 bases separated the two germline ends. The germline V gene has CDR1 LNHNV and CDR2 YYDKDF (reference sequence). As DNA, the CDR3 is TGTGCCACCAGCAGAGATCCGCAGGGCGAGCAGCCCCAGCATTTT. It is translated as CATSRDPQGEQPQHF.

The chain employs TRBV15 and TRBJ2-7; TRBD2 is a possible D gene (5 bases). This CDR3 region has 15 residues. V was trimmed by 4 bases and J by 2 bases, leaving 15 bases between them. CDR1 is LNHNV, CDR2 YYDKDF, per germline (reference sequence). The CDR3 here is CATSKSTEETYEQYF. The CDR3, as DNA: TGTGCCACCAGCAAATCGACGGAGGAAACCTACGAGCAGTACTTC. Together with reference TRBV15 and TRBJ2-7, the CDR3 gives the full variable domain: DAMVIQNPRYQVTQFGKPVTLSCSQTLNHNVMYWYQQKSSQAPKLLFHYYDKDFNNEADTPDNFQSRRPNTSFCFLDIRSPGLGDTAMYLCATSKSTEETYEQYFGPGTRLTVT.

V gene TRBV6-5 combines with J gene TRBJ2-2; D is possibly TRBD2 (6 bases). Germline V gene data show CDR1 as MNHEY and CDR2 as SVGAGI. The CDR3 loop spans 12 amino acids. Trimming took off 9 bases at V and 6 bases at J, with 11 bases between the two ends. Here the CDR3 DNA reads TGTGCCAGTTCGAGGGAGGCCGGGGAGCTGTTTTTT. It specifies CASSREAGELFF.

This sequence joins TRBV18 and TRBJ2-7, with TRBD1 matching over 9 bases. The CDR3 is made up of 14 amino acids. After removal of 6 bases from V and 4 bases from J, the junction contained 7 bases not matched to a gene. Germline values: CDR1 KGHSH, CDR2 LQKENI. For the CDR3, the DNA is TGTGCCAGCTCCCAGGGACAGGGTCTATACGAGCAGTACTTC. Translating gives CASSQGQGLYEQYF. Full variable domain (outside the CDR3, taken from reference TRBV18 and TRBJ2-7): NAGVMQNPRHLVRRRGQEARLRCSPMKGHSHVYWYRQLPEEGLKFMVYLQKENIIDESGMPKERFSAEFPKEGPSILRIQQVVRGDSAAYFCASSQGQGLYEQYFGPGTRLTVT.

CDR3 amino acids: CASSPQTSGGTNEQFF. CDR3 sequence (DNA): TGTGCCAGCTCACCCCAGACTAGCGGGGGGACCAATGAGCAGTTCTTC. The chain uses TRBV18 and TRBJ2-1; 13 bases line up with TRBD2. V dropped 3 bases and J dropped 6; count of bases not matched to a gene: 5. The germline gives CDR1 KGHSH, CDR2 LQKENI. The CDR3 is 16 residues long.

The chain has TRBV30 and TRBJ2-3, with TRBD2 identical over 12 bases. This CDR3 is built from 16 residues. J was trimmed by 0 bases and V by 3 bases; bases with no gene match: 4. From germline, CDR1 is GTSNPN and CDR2 SVGIG (reference sequence). CDR3 coding DNA: TGTGCCTGGAGCCCCGGGACTAGCGGGAGCACAGATACGCAGTATTTT. This sequence encodes CAWSPGTSGSTDTQYF.